This T cell receptor beta chain was recorded in a study of cytomegalovirus exposure and HLA in healthy donors. The wider study: As an earlier analysis found, around 200 million T cells yielded about 120 million unique TCR beta sequences.

Sampled while nominally healthy, donors likely had unrecorded immune exposures. Notes on the study in general: A missense variant in DCLRE1C was later tied to TCR beta V- and J-gene trimming. Relative to the roughly 700-donor mean, N-insertions were reportedly fewer in an Asian-associated ancestry cluster in a later analysis.

In germline, CDR1 is SEHNR, CDR2 FQNEAQ (reference sequence). The CDR3 extends over 12 amino acids. V was pared by 5 bases and J by 3 bases, with 8 bases between. Researchers ran the PCR with 60 Vbeta and 13 Jbeta primers. Clones were sequenced by immunoSEQ multiplex PCR, and TCRdb holds only the in-frame ones, with some missing. Here the sample spans over 150,000 clones, 60% to 80% being singletons. About this clone itself: Its antigen is undetermined.

The sample taken for sequencing was PBMCs. The chain recombines TRBV7-9 with TRBJ2-7; D is perhaps TRBD2 (6 bases). The sequence came from a woman younger than 45 in good health and CMV-seronegative. The CDR3 nucleotides are TGTGCCAGCAGCATTAGCGGCTACGAGCAGTACTTC. This sequence encodes CASSISGYEQYF.